The clone carrying this TCR beta chain has more than one count but fewer than ten. Its antigen is not known. The data stem from a study of T-cell memory formation after mild COVID-19. The overall study: TCR clustering was largely donor specific. Study observations and caveats: Clones shrinking between day 15 and 85 showed a balanced CD4/CD8 split, and those that grew later tilted toward CD4+. There were some responding clones in pre-infection memory, which suggested that cross-reactive memory had joined.

The germline gives CDR1 SGHVS, CDR2 FNYEAQ. CDR3 length equals 18 residues. After removal of 0 bases from V and 0 bases from J, the junction contained 2 bases not matched to a gene. TCRdb re-called the 5' RACE reads through MiXCR, storing one row per CDR3 protein. The data hold fewer than 95,000 distinct CDR3 sequences, with about 14% observed a single time. This sequence originates from a man younger than 35 who had mild COVID-19 (a few samples of this study predate the infection). Cell type and time point are not known. The genes are TRBV7-6 and TRBJ2-2; the match to TRBD2 covers 12 bases. Sequencing was done on a sample of PBMCs or a T cell subset sorted from them (not recorded which). This CDR3 reads CASSLAPSGGANTGELFF. Written as DNA, the CDR3 is TGTGCCAGCAGCTTAGCGCCTAGCGGGGGGGCGAACACCGGGGAGCTGTTTTTT.